The entry below gives a single T cell receptor beta chain sequence along with its context. Its antigen remains unknown. The CDR3 is 16 amino acids. The V gene end was trimmed by 0 bases and the J gene end by 4 bases; junction bases not matched to a gene: 5. Germline V gene sequence: CDR1 SGHNT, CDR2 YYREEE (reference sequence). These data come from a study of cytomegalovirus exposure and HLA in healthy donors. Study outcomes and limitations: More than 150 TCR beta chains were listed as cytomegalovirus-associated. From TCR beta sequences, most subjects' HLA-A and HLA-B alleles were reportedly predicted accurately.

The PCR had 60 Vbeta and 13 Jbeta primers. Sequencing was performed with immunoSEQ multiplex PCR; in TCRdb, only in-frame clones are kept and a portion is missing. The table lists more than 90,000 clones, roughly 79% of them singletons. V usage is TRBV5-4 and J usage is TRBJ2-2, with 8 bases identical to TRBD1. This receptor was taken from a man aged 40-49 years in good health and CMV-seronegative. The sequenced sample was PBMCs. CDR3 sequence (DNA): TGTGCCAGCAGCTTGGGGCAGGGGGCGGGCACCGGGGAGCTGTTTTTT. Protein product: CASSLGQGAGTGELFF.